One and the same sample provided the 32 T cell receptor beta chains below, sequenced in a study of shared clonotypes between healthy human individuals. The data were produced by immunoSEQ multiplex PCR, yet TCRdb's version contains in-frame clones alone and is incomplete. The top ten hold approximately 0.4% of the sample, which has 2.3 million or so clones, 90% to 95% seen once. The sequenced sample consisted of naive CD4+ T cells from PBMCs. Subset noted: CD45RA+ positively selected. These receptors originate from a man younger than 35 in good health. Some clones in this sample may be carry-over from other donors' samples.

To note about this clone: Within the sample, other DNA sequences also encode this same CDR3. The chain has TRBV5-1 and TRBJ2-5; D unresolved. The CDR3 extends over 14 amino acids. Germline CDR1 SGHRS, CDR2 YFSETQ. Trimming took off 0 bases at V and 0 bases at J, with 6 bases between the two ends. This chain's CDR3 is CASSLGQNQETQYF. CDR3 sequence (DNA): TGCGCCAGCAGCTTGGGGCAGAACCAAGAGACCCAGTACTTC.

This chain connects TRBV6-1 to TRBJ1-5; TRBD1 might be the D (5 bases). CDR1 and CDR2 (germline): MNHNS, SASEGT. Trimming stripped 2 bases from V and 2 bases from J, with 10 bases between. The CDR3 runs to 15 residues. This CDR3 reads CASSEYGGRNQPQHF. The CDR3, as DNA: TGTGCCAGCAGTGAATACGGGGGACGCAATCAGCCCCAGCATTTT.

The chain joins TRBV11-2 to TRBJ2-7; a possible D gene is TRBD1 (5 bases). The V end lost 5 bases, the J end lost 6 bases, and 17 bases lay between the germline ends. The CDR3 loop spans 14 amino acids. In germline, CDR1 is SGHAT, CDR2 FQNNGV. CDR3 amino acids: CASSPVDRRTEQYF. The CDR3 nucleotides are TGTGCCAGCAGCCCGGTAGACAGAAGGACCGAGCAGTACTTC.

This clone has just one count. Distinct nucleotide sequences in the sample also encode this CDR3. As DNA, the CDR3 is TGTGCCAGCAGCGCACTAGCGGGAGCCTACAATGAGCAGTTCTTC. It translates to CASSALAGAYNEQFF. This chain uses TRBV14 with TRBJ2-1, with TRBD2 identical over 11 bases. Germline CDR1 SGHDN, CDR2 FVKESK. J was trimmed by 2 bases and V by 5 bases; bases with no gene match: 2. The CDR3 covers 15 residues.

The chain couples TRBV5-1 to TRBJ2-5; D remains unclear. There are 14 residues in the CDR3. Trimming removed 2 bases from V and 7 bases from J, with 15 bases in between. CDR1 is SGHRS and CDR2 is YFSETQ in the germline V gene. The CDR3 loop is CASSFTSAPGTQYF. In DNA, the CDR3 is TGCGCCAGCAGCTTTACTTCAGCTCCAGGGACCCAGTACTTC.

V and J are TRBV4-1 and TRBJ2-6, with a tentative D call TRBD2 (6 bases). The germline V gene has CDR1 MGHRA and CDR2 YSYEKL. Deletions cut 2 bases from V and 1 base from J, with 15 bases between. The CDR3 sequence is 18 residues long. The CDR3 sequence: CASSQSRGGVSGANVLTF. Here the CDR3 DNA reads TGCGCCAGCAGCCAATCTAGGGGAGGAGTATCTGGGGCCAACGTCCTGACTTTC.

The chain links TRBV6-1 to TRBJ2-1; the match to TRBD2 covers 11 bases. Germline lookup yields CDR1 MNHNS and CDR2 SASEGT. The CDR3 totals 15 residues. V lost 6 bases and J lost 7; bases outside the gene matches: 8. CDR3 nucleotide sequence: TGTGCCAGCAGACTACTAGCGGGAGTTGGGAATGAGCAGTTCTTC. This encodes CASRLLAGVGNEQFF.

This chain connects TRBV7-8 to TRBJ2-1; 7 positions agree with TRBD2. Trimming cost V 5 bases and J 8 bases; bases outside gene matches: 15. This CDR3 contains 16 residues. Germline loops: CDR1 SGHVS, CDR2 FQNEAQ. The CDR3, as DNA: TGTGCCAGCAGCAGCACCCGGGGGGAGGGCCTGGATGAGCAGTTCTTC. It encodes CASSSTRGEGLDEQFF. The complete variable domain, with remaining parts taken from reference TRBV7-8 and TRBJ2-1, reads GAGVSQSPRYKVAKRGQDVALRCDPISGHVSLFWYQQALGQGPEFLTYFQNEAQLDKSGLPSDRFFAERPEGSVSTLKIQRTQQEDSAVYLCASSSTRGEGLDEQFFGPGTRLTVL.

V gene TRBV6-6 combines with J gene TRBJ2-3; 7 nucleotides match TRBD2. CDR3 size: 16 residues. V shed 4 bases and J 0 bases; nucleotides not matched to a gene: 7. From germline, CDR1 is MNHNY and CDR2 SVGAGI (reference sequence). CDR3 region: CASSFPLAASTDTQYF. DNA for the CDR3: TGTGCCAGCAGTTTCCCGCTAGCGGCTAGCACAGATACGCAGTATTTT.

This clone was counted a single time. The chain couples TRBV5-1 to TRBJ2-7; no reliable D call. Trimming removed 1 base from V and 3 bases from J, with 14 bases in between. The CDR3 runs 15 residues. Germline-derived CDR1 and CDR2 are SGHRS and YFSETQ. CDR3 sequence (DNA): TGCGCCAGCAGCTTGAGCCAGGCCTTTGGCTACGAGCAGTACTTC. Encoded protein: CASSLSQAFGYEQYF. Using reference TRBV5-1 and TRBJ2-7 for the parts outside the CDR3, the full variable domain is KAGVTQTPRYLIKTRGQQVTLSCSPISGHRSVSWYQQTPGQGLQFLFEYFSETQRNKGNFPGRFSGRQFSNSRSEMNVSTLELGDSALYLCASSLSQAFGYEQYFGPGTRLTVT.

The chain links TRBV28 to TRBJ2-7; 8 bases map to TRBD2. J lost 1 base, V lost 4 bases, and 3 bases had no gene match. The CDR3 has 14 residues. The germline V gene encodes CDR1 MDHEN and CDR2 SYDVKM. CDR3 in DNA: TGTGCCAGCAGTTCCTTAGCGGGGTCCTACGAGCAGTACTTC. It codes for CASSSLAGSYEQYF.

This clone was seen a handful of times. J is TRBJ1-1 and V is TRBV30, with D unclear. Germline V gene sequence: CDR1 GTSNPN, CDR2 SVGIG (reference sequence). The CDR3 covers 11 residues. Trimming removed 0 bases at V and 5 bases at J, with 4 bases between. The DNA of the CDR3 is TGTGCCTGGAGTGTGTGGACTGAAGCTTTCTTT. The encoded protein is CAWSVWTEAFF.

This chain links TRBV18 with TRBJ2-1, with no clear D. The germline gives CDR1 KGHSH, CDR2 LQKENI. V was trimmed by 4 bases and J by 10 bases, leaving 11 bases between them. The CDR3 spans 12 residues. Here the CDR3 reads CASSQLGQEQFF. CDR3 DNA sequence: TGTGCCAGCTCACAGCTAGGTCAGGAGCAGTTCTTC.

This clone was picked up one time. The CDR3 region is CASSQDWRGFDSGNTIYF. The CDR3 bases are TGCGCCAGCAGCCAAGATTGGAGGGGATTCGACTCTGGAAACACCATATATTTT. This chain uses TRBV4-3 with TRBJ1-3, with a tentative D call TRBD1 (5 bases). V lost 0 bases to trimming and J lost 0 bases, with 15 bases between them. This CDR3 is 18 amino acids long. Germline V lookup: CDR1 LGHNA, CDR2 YSLEER.

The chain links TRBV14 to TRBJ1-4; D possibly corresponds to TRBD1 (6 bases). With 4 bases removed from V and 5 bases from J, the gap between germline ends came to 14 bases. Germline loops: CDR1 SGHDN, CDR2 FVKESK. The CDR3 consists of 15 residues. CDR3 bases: TGTGCCAGCAGCCTGATGGGTAGGGGGAATGAAAAACTGTTTTTT. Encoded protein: CASSLMGRGNEKLFF.

The CDR3 loop reads CASSPGWGTEKGEQFF. The CDR3, as DNA: TGTGCCAGCAGCCCAGGGTGGGGGACTGAAAAGGGTGAGCAGTTCTTC. The chain combines TRBV7-2 with TRBJ2-1; D is possibly TRBD2 (6 bases). Per germline, CDR1 SGHTA and CDR2 FQGNSA. The ends were cut back, 5 bases at V and 9 bases at J, with 23 bases in the middle. CDR3 length: 16 amino acids.

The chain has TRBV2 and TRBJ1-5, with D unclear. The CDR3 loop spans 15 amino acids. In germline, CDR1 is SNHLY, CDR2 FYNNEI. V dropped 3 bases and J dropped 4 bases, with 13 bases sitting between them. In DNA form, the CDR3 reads TGTGCCAGCAGTGAGGAAACAGTCCCAAATCAGCCCCAGCATTTT. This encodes CASSEETVPNQPQHF.

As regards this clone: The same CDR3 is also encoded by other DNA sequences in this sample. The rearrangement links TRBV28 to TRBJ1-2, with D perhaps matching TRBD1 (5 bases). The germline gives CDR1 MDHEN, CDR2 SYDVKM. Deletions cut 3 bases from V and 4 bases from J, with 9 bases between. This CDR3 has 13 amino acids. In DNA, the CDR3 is TGTGCCAGCAGTTTTGGGGCAGTCTATGGCTACACCTTC. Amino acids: CASSFGAVYGYTF.

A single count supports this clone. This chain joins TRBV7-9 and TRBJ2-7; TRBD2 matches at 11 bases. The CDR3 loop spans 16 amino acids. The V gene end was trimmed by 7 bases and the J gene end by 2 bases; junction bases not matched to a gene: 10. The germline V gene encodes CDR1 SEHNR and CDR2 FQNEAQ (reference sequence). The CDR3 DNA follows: TGTGCCAGCACCAAAAGACTAGCGGGACGGACCTACGAGCAGTACTTC. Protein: CASTKRLAGRTYEQYF.

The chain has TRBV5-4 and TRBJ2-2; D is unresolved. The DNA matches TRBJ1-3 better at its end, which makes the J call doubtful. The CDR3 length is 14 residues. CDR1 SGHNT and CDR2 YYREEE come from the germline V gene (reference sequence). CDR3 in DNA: TGTGCCAGCAGCTTATTGGAGGGTGGAAACACCATATATTTT. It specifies CASSLLEGGNTIYF.

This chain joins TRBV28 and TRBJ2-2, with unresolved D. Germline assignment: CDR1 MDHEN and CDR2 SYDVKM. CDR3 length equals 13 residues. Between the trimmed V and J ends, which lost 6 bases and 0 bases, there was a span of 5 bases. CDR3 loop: CASSPTNTGELFF. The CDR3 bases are TGTGCCAGCAGCCCTACGAACACCGGGGAGCTGTTTTTT.

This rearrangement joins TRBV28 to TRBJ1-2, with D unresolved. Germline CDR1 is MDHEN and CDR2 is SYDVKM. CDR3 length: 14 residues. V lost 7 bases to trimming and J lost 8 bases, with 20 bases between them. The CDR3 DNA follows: TGTGCCAGCACGTCGTACGGCCGGGAGCAAGGCTACACCTTC. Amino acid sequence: CASTSYGREQGYTF.

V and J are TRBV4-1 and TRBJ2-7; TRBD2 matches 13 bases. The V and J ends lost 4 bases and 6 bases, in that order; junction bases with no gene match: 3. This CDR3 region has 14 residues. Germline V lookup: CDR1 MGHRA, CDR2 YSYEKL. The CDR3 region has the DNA TGCGCCAGCAGCCGGACTAGCGGGAGTAGCGAGCAGTACTTC. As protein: CASSRTSGSSEQYF.

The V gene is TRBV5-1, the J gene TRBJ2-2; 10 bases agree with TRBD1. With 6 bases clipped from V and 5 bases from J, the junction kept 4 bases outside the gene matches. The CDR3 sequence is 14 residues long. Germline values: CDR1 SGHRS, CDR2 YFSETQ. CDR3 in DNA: TGCGCCAGCACCGGGACAGGGGTGACCGGGGAGCTGTTTTTT. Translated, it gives CASTGTGVTGELFF.

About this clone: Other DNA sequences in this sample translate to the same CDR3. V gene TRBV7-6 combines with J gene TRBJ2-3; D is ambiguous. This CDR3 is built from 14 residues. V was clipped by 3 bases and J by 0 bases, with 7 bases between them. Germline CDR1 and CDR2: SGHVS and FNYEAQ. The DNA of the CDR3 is TGTGCCAGCAGCTTCGGCCGAAGCACAGATACGCAGTATTTT. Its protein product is CASSFGRSTDTQYF.

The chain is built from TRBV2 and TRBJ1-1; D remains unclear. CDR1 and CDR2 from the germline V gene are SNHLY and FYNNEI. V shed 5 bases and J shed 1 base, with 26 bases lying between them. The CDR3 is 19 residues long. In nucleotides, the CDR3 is TGTGCCAGCAGTATCTCCATTTGGCGTAGAGGTTCGTCGAACACTGAAGCTTTCTTT. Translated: CASSISIWRRGSSNTEAFF.

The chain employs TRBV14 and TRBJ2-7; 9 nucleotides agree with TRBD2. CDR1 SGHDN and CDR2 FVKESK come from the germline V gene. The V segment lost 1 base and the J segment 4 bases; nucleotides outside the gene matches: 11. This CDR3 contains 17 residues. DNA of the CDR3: TGTGCCAGCAGCCAAGCCCTCTCGTATAGCGGGAGTTACGAGCAGTACTTC. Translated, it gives CASSQALSYSGSYEQYF.

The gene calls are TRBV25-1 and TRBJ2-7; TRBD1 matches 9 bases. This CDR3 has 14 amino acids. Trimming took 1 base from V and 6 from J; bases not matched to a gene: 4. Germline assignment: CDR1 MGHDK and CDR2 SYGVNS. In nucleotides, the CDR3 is TGTGCCAGCAGTGAATCAGCGACAGGGGGCGAGCAGTACTTC. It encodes CASSESATGGEQYF.

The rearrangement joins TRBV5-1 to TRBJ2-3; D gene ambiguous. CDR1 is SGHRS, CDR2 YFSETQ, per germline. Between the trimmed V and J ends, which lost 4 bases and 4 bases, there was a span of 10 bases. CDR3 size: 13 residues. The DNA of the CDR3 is TGCGCCAGCAGCCATCCAGCACCAGATACGCAGTATTTT. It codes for CASSHPAPDTQYF.

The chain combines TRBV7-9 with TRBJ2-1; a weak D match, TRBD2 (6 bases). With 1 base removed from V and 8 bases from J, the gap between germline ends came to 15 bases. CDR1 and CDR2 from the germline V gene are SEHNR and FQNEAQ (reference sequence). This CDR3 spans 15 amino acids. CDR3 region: CASSLGGTAFDEQFF. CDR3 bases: TGTGCCAGCAGCTTAGGCGGGACGGCTTTCGATGAGCAGTTCTTC. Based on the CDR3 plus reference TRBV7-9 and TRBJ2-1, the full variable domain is DTGVSQNPRHKITKRGQNVTFRCDPISEHNRLYWYRQTLGQGPEFLTYFQNEAQLEKSRLLSDRFSAERPKGSFSTLEIQRTEQGDSAMYLCASSLGGTAFDEQFFGPGTRLTVL.

Written as DNA, the CDR3 is TGTGCCAGCAGCCCTCTCGGGGGCCTTCTGTCCGAGCAGTACTTC. As protein: CASSPLGGLLSEQYF. The rearrangement links TRBV5-4 to TRBJ2-7, with D perhaps TRBD1 or TRBD2 (6 bases each). Trimming left V 4 bases short and J 6 bases short, with 20 bases between. Germline CDR1 and CDR2: SGHNT and YYREEE (reference sequence). CDR3 size: 15 residues.

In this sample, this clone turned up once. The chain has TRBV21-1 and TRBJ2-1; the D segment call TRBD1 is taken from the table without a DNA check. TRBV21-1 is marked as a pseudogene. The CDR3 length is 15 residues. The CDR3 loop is CASSSHRASLGEQFF. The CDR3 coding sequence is TGTGCCAGCAGCTCACACAGGGCCTCTCTGGGTGAGCAGTTCTTC.